Each of the 11 T cell receptor beta chains below was sequenced from the same sample in a study of OX40 agonist ivuxolimab in advanced cancers. The protocol was immunoSEQ multiplex PCR, while the TCRdb copy is restricted to in-frame clones and leaves out a portion. Of some 45,000 clones in the sample, roughly nine tenths were seen once. The sequencing here drew on CD4+ or CD8+ T cells sorted from blood, taken in a trial of the OX40 agonist ivuxolimab. These receptor sequences come from an adult with an advanced solid tumor such as melanoma, head and neck, liver or kidney cancer.

The V and J genes are TRBV11-2 and TRBJ1-2; no definite D call. The V end was cut by 1 base, the J end by 7 bases, with 10 bases between. CDR1 is SGHAT and CDR2 is FQNNGV in the germline V gene. The CDR3 sequence is 13 residues long. CDR3 amino acids: CASSLVGKGGYTF. CDR3 DNA: TGTGCCAGCAGCTTAGTAGGGAAGGGTGGCTACACCTTC.

This clone was seen only once. The rearrangement joins TRBV7-9 to TRBJ2-1; tentative D call: TRBD1 (6 bases). The length of the CDR3 is 14 residues. CDR1 SEHNR and CDR2 FQNEAQ come from the germline V gene (reference sequence). Trimming removed 5 bases at V and 6 bases at J, with 14 bases between. CDR3 protein: CASSQTGTSNEQFF. The CDR3 nucleotides read TGTGCCAGCAGCCAAACCGGGACATCCAATGAGCAGTTCTTC.

This clone was detected once. This chain links TRBV7-6 with TRBJ2-1; 7 bases are shared with TRBD2. This CDR3 spans 17 amino acids. Germline V gives CDR1 SGHVS, CDR2 FNYEAQ. V lost 5 bases and J lost 4; bases outside the gene matches: 14. CDR3 DNA: TGTGCCAGCAGCCGCGGGGGTCAGCCCTTAAAGTACAATGAGCAGTTCTTC. Residues: CASSRGGQPLKYNEQFF.

The rearrangement uses TRBV7-9 and TRBJ2-5; D call uncertain. V was clipped by 5 bases and J by 2 bases, with 15 bases between them. There are 15 residues in the CDR3. Per the germline V gene, CDR1 is SEHNR and CDR2 is FQNEAQ (reference sequence). CDR3 sequence reads: CASSRQKGKQETQYF. The CDR3 coding sequence is TGTGCCAGCAGCCGCCAAAAAGGGAAACAAGAGACCCAGTACTTC.

This chain uses TRBV5-6 with TRBJ1-5, with 7 bases identical to TRBD1. The germline V gene encodes CDR1 SGHDT and CDR2 YYEEEE. The trim removed 3 bases at V and 7 bases at J, leaving 7 bases unmatched. The CDR3 is 14 amino acids. The CDR3: CASSYGRGRQPQHF. The CDR3 DNA sequence: TGTGCCAGCAGCTACGGAAGGGGGCGGCAGCCCCAGCATTTT.

The chain employs TRBV19 and TRBJ2-7; 7 bases match TRBD1. The V gene's germline CDR1 is LNHDA and CDR2 SQIVND (reference sequence). The CDR3 runs 13 residues. With 5 bases clipped from V and 2 bases from J, the junction kept 3 bases outside the gene matches. CDR3: CASSLGGTYEQYF. CDR3 in DNA: TGTGCCAGTAGTTTAGGGGGCACCTACGAGCAGTACTTC.

This clone was seen a few times. V is TRBV6-5 and J is TRBJ1-6; D ambiguous. In germline, CDR1 is MNHEY, CDR2 SVGAGI. This CDR3 comprises 16 residues. Trimming left V 0 bases short and J 0 bases short, with 6 bases between. The CDR3 DNA reads TGTGCCAGCAGTTACTCCAGTAGCTCCTATAATTCACCCCTCCACTTT. Residues: CASSYSSSSYNSPLHF.

V is TRBV11-2 and J is TRBJ1-1, with D perhaps TRBD1 (5 bases). CDR1 is SGHAT and CDR2 is FQNNGV in the germline V gene. V gave up 4 bases and J gave up 0 bases, with 9 bases separating them. This CDR3 contains 14 residues. CDR3 bases: TGTGCCAGCAGCTGGGGACGGATGAACACTGAAGCTTTCTTT. Translating it yields CASSWGRMNTEAFF. Looking up the rest from reference TRBV11-2 and TRBJ1-1 gives the full variable domain: EAGVAQSPRYKIIEKRQSVAFWCNPISGHATLYWYQQILGQGPKLLIQFQNNGVVDDSQLPKDRFSAERLKGVDSTLKIQPAKLEDSAVYLCASSWGRMNTEAFFGQGTRLTVV.

The chain carries TRBV4-1 and TRBJ1-1, with 8 bases lining up with TRBD1. Germline V gene lookup returns CDR1 MGHRA and CDR2 YSYEKL. This CDR3 comprises 18 residues. With 0 bases clipped from V and 1 base from J, the junction kept 10 bases outside the gene matches. The CDR3 reads CASSQDGRQGLRNTEAFF. As DNA, the CDR3 is TGCGCCAGCAGCCAAGATGGACGACAGGGGTTAAGGAACACTGAAGCTTTCTTT.

The J gene is TRBJ1-2, the V gene TRBV7-9; TRBD1 matches at 8 bases. V lost 2 bases to trimming and J lost 3 bases; unmatched junction nucleotides: 2. The CDR3 sequence is 14 residues long. CDR1 and CDR2 from the germline V gene are SEHNR and FQNEAQ (reference sequence). The CDR3 nucleotides are TGTGCCAGCAGCTTAATGACAGGGGACTATGGCTACACCTTC. Amino acids: CASSLMTGDYGYTF.

The chain joins TRBV2 to TRBJ1-1; D perhaps matches TRBD1 (5 bases). With 2 bases removed from V and 8 bases from J, the gap between germline ends came to 15 bases. The germline V gene encodes CDR1 SNHLY and CDR2 FYNNEI. The CDR3 totals 14 residues. CDR3 DNA sequence: TGTGCCAGCAGTGAAATTAGCGGGGCCACGGAAGCTTTCTTT. It is translated as CASSEISGATEAFF.